This is a list of T cell receptor beta chains from one sample in a study of brain T cells in children with intractable seizures. Repertoires were generated with immunoSEQ multiplex PCR, while TCRdb's copy carries only in-frame clones and drops some. Of around 340,000 clones listed, over 90% are singletons. The sequencing here drew on peripheral blood, taken around 5 months after surgery. The receptor source for this set is a boy younger than two with tuberous sclerosis and intractable seizures. Each CDR3 is given with its conserved first and last residue. A D gene is named only where the DNA matches it firmly. Size is omitted from some rows. Given values are once, few, many or a class for expanded clones.

TRBV7-2,-,TRBJ2-5,TRBD2,TGTGCCAGCAGCTTTAGCGGGTCCCGAGAGACCCAGTACTTC,CASSFSGSRETQYF
TRBV11-2,-,TRBJ2-1,TRBD2,TGTGCCAGCAGCTTCAGACTAGCGGGGGGATCCTCCTACAATGAGCAGTTCTTC,CASSFRLAGGSSYNEQFF
TRBV7-3,-,TRBJ1-1,TRBD1,TGTGCCAGCAGCTTAGAGGGGGCAGACACTGAAGCTTTCTTT,CASSLEGADTEAFF
TRBV6-5,-,TRBJ2-7,-,TGTGCCAGCAGTTCAGGCACAGGGCGATACTTC,CASSSGTGRYF
TRBV19,-,TRBJ2-7,TRBD1,TGTGCCAGTAGTATACTAGGGACAGGGAAATACGAGCAGTACTTC,CASSILGTGKYEQYF
TRBV7-9,-,TRBJ1-3,-,TGTGCCAGCACCCAAACGGACTTTCTCAACGGAAACACCATATATTTT,CASTQTDFLNGNTIYF
TRBV11-3,few,TRBJ1-6,-,TGTGCCAGCAGCCAGAGGCTGGCAGCACCCCTCCACTTT,CASSQRLAAPLHF
TRBV29-1,-,TRBJ2-5,-,TGCAGCGTTCGGTCAGAAGAGACCCAGTACTTC,CSVRSEETQYF
TRBV27,-,TRBJ2-1,TRBD2,TGTGCCAGCCAAGGGACTAGCGGGGACAATGAGCAGTTCTTC,CASQGTSGDNEQFF
TRBV4-1,-,TRBJ1-3,TRBD1,TGCGCCAGCAGCCTGGGGGTGTGGACAGGCCACCGTTTT,CASSLGVWTGHRF
TRBV29-1,-,TRBJ1-1,-,TGCAGCGCCGAGGAGGGCACTGAAGCTTTCTTT,CSAEEGTEAFF
TRBV7-8,-,TRBJ2-7,TRBD1,TGTGCCAGCAGTTTAAGAACAGGGGCCTACGAGCAGTACTTC,CASSLRTGAYEQYF
TRBV5-1,-,TRBJ2-7,TRBD1,TGCGCCAGCAGCCCCGGGACAGGAGGTTACGAGCAGTACTTC,CASSPGTGGYEQYF
TRBV10-3,-,TRBJ1-1,TRBD1,TGTGCCATCAAGGGACAGGGTGAGAACACTGAAGCTTTCTTT,CAIKGQGENTEAFF
TRBV7-6,-,TRBJ2-3,-,TGTGCCAGCACCTTGGGCGGGCCTAGCACAGATACGCAGTATTTT,CASTLGGPSTDTQYF
TRBV13,-,TRBJ2-7,-,TGTGCCAGCAGCTTCACAGGGGAGGTCTACGAGCAGTACTTC,CASSFTGEVYEQYF
TRBV5-5,-,TRBJ1-1,-,TGTGCCAGCAGCCTTCAAATTACACTGGAAGCTTTCTTT,CASSLQITLEAFF
TRBV9,-,TRBJ2-1,-,TGTGCCAGCAGCCCCGTATCCGCCGCCAATGAGCAGTTCTTC,CASSPVSAANEQFF
TRBV29-1,-,TRBJ2-7,TRBD2,TGCAGCGTTGGACTAGCGGGGACCTACGAGCAGTACTTC,CSVGLAGTYEQYF
TRBV9,-,TRBJ1-2,-,TGTGCCAGCACCCTTGGGGGAGGGCTTAACTATGGCTACACCTTC,CASTLGGGLNYGYTF
TRBV7-3,-,TRBJ1-4,TRBD1,TGTGCCAGCAGCCAGGGACAGGGTGAAAAACTGTTTTTT,CASSQGQGEKLFF
TRBV19,-,TRBJ2-3,-,TGTGCCAGTAGACCACGTGACCACCCTAACTCACAGTTTACGCAGTATTTT,CASRPRDHPNSQFTQYF
TRBV27,-,TRBJ2-1,TRBD2,TGTGCCAGCAGTTTATGGGCGGGGGGGCTCTACAATGAGCAGTTCTTC,CASSLWAGGLYNEQFF
TRBV21-1,-,TRBJ1-2,-,TGTGCCAGCAGCAAGACAGTGGAACATGGCTACACCTTC,CASSKTVEHGYTF
TRBV28,-,TRBJ2-7,TRBD2,TGTGCCAGCGTAAAAGCGGGAAGCTCCTACGAGCAGTACTTC,CASVKAGSSYEQYF
TRBV6-5,-,TRBJ2-3,-,TGTGCCAGCATCGAACGAGGAGAGGCAGATACGCAGTATTTT,CASIERGEADTQYF
TRBV6-5,-,TRBJ1-3,-,TGTGCCGCGCGGAGCTCTGGAAACACCATATATTTT,CAARSSGNTIYF
TRBV29-1,-,TRBJ2-1,TRBD2,TGCAGCGTGTACCGGACTAGCGCGGAGCAGTTCTTC,CSVYRTSAEQFF
TRBV4-1,-,TRBJ2-5,-,TGCGCCAGCAGCCAAGCGCAACGGGAGACCCAGTACTTC,CASSQAQRETQYF
TRBV7-6,-,TRBJ1-5,-,TGTGCCAGCAGCTCCGGGGGTAGAAGCAATCAGCCCCAGCATTTT,CASSSGGRSNQPQHF
TRBV27,-,TRBJ1-2,TRBD1,TGTGCCAGCAGTCCGACAGGGCAGGCTGGCTACACCTTC,CASSPTGQAGYTF
TRBV4-1,-,TRBJ2-1,-,TGCGCCAGCAGCCAAGAATCAGGATACAATGAGCAGTTCTTC,CASSQESGYNEQFF
TRBV21-1,-,TRBJ2-7,-,TGTGCCAGCAGTCCCCCAAAGGCGGGCCGGGCTTTCGAGCAGTACTTC,CASSPPKAGRAFEQYF
TRBV5-1,-,TRBJ1-1,-,TGCGCCAGCAGCTTGGACCATCGGGACACTGAAGCTTTCTTT,CASSLDHRDTEAFF
TRBV7-3,-,TRBJ2-3,-,TGTGCCAGCTTGACAGATACGCAGTATTTT,CASLTDTQYF
TRBV19,-,TRBJ1-1,-,TGTGCCAACAACTCCCGGGTTCAGTCATCGGTGAACACTGAAGCTTTCTTT,CANNSRVQSSVNTEAFF
TRBV7-6,-,TRBJ1-1,-,TGTGCCAGCAGCTTCGTGCCAAGTGAGACAAAGAACACTGAAGCTTTCTTT,CASSFVPSETKNTEAFF
TRBV19,-,TRBJ1-4,TRBD1,TGTGCCAGTAGTACGACCGGACAGGGGGCGGGGGAAAAACTGTTTTTT,CASSTTGQGAGEKLFF
TRBV27,-,TRBJ2-1,TRBD2,TGTGCCAGCAGTCCGACTGGACTAGCGGGAGAATACAATGAGCAGTTCTTC,CASSPTGLAGEYNEQFF
TRBV19,-,TRBJ1-1,TRBD1,TGTGCCAGTAGTTACCAAACAGGGGGGCACACTGAAGCTTTCTTT,CASSYQTGGHTEAFF
TRBV30,-,TRBJ1-3,-,TGTGCCTGGGACGGCGGCGACTCTGGAAACACCATATATTTT,CAWDGGDSGNTIYF
TRBV6-2/TRBV6-3,-,TRBJ1-1,TRBD1,TGTGCCAGCAGCGTCCGACAGGGGACGAACACTGAAGCTTTCTTT,CASSVRQGTNTEAFF
TRBV27,-,TRBJ2-1,-,TGTGCCAGCACAAAGGGGGTGTTTACCTACAATGAGCAGTTCTTC,CASTKGVFTYNEQFF